The TCR beta chain described here comes from a study of control samples from healthy donors and cancer patients. The CDR3 length is 18 residues. Assay used: immunoSEQ multiplex PCR; TCRdb lists only in-frame clones, some missing. The data show about 59,000 clones, more than 85% seen once. The sequence was collected from a man in his forties with colorectal cancer. Sequencing used PBMCs. The genes are TRBV21-1 and TRBJ2-7. TRBV21-1 has pseudogene status. The CDR3 bases are TGTGCCAGCAGCAAAGTCCCACGGGGCCCACCGAGCTCCTACGAGCAGTACTTC. As protein: CASSKVPRGPPSSYEQYF.